A single sample gave rise to the 8 T cell receptor beta chains below, sequenced in a study of graft-versus-host responses after intestinal transplantation. Data came from immunoSEQ multiplex PCR; TCRdb stores just in-frame clones and leaves some out. The sample comprises about 47,000 clones, around 93% of which are singletons, and approximately 6% rests with the top ten. This specimen consisted of PBMCs, obtained around 800 days after a first intestinal transplant, on the day of a second. The receptors were sampled from a human patient who received an intestinal transplant, so some T cells may come from the graft donor.

The CDR3 coding sequence is TGTGCCAGCAGTCCCGACGGGGGAGGGTTCTTTGCTCGAAATGGCTACACCTTC. Translation gives CASSPDGGGFFARNGYTF. The rearrangement joins TRBV27 to TRBJ1-2, with D possibly matching TRBD1 (5 bases). V lost 5 bases and J 6 bases, leaving 28 bases between the germline ends. CDR1 is MNHEY, CDR2 SMNVEV, per germline (reference sequence). The CDR3 sequence is 18 residues long.

This clone appeared once. The rearrangement joins TRBV11-3 to TRBJ1-1, with 7 bases identical to TRBD1. After removal of 4 bases from V and 10 bases from J, the junction contained 12 bases not matched to a gene. This CDR3 has 14 amino acids. Germline V CDR1 and CDR2: SGHNT, YENEEA. The CDR3 nucleotides are TGTGCCAGCAGCTCACTCAGGGGGGGAGATGGAGCTTTCTTT. Residues: CASSSLRGGDGAFF. Drawing the rest from reference TRBV11-3 and TRBJ1-1, the complete variable domain is EAGVVQSPRYKIIEKKQPVAFWCNPISGHNTLYWYLQNLGQGPELLIRYENEEAVDDSQLPKDRFSAERLKGVDSTLKIQPAELGDSAVYLCASSSLRGGDGAFFGQGTRLTVV.

The V gene is TRBV5-6, the J gene TRBJ2-1; D call uncertain. This CDR3 is built from 14 residues. Trimming shortened V by 2 bases and J by 0 bases, and 6 bases separated the two germline ends. Germline V gene sequence: CDR1 SGHDT, CDR2 YYEEEE. As DNA, the CDR3 is TGTGCCAGCAGCTTTATGAGCTCCTACAATGAGCAGTTCTTC. Translation: CASSFMSSYNEQFF.

The chain combines TRBV25-1 with TRBJ1-1, with D possibly matching TRBD1 (6 bases). The CDR3 spans 16 residues. Trimming took 5 bases from V and 1 from J, leaving 17 bases between them. Germline CDR1 reads MGHDK; CDR2 reads SYGVNS. For the CDR3, the DNA is TGTGCCAGCAGTAAGGGTGGGGGCAGGGCGAACACTGAAGCTTTCTTT. Its translation is CASSKGGGRANTEAFF.

Comment on this clone: Here the CDR3 omits its conserved ending phenylalanine or tryptophan, so a read error is the likely source. The chain is built from TRBV10-1 and TRBJ2-7; a weak D match, TRBD2 (7 bases). CDR3 size: 13 residues. Germline CDR1 is WNHNN and CDR2 is SYGVQD (reference sequence). V lost 0 bases and J lost 9, with 12 bases in between. The CDR3 nucleotides are TGCGCCAGCAGTGAGTCGGGGAGGGGGGTGCAGTACTCC. Translated, it gives CASSESGRGVQYS.

The rearrangement joins TRBV14 to TRBJ1-5; no clear D gene. Trimming shortened V by 4 bases and J by 6 bases, and 13 bases separated the two germline ends. Germline CDR1 SGHDN, CDR2 FVKESK. The CDR3 consists of 14 residues. The CDR3 bases are TGTGCCAGCAGCCTCCGACGGGTAGGTCAGCCCCAGCATTTT. Amino acids: CASSLRRVGQPQHF.

The gene calls are TRBV5-1 and TRBJ1-3, with D possibly being TRBD1 (6 bases). The ends were cut back, 1 base at V and 2 bases at J, with 13 bases in the middle. Germline loops: CDR1 SGHRS, CDR2 YFSETQ. CDR3 size: 16 residues. CDR3 residues: CASSLTGLVTGNTIYF. The CDR3 region has the DNA TGCGCCAGCAGCTTGACAGGGCTGGTGACTGGAAACACCATATATTTT.

This chain connects TRBV10-2 to TRBJ1-5; no clear D gene. V was clipped by 5 bases and J by 0 bases, with 8 bases between them. Germline CDR1 reads WSHSY; CDR2 reads SAAADI. The CDR3 is 14 residues long. The CDR3 nucleotides read TGCGCCAGCAGTCCCGCAAATAGCAATCAGCCCCAGCATTTT. Protein sequence: CASSPANSNQPQHF.